These 25 T cell receptor beta chains originate from one sample sequenced in a study of blood T cell repertoires in COVID-19. Profiling relied on immunoSEQ multiplex PCR, and the TCRdb table lists in-frame clones only, not all of them. The sample carries about 100,000 clones, almost 85% recorded once. Sequenced input: peripheral blood. The receptors shown here come from a man aged 40-49 years with active or convalescent COVID-19.

The chain uses TRBV27 and TRBJ2-7; a possible D gene is TRBD1 (6 bases). Deletions cut 2 bases from V and 0 bases from J, with 14 bases between. Germline CDR1 and CDR2: MNHEY and SMNVEV (reference sequence). CDR3 length: 16 residues. In nucleotides, the CDR3 is TGTGCCAGCAGTTTAAAGCCTGGCAGGGGCTCCTACGAGCAGTACTTC. Protein sequence: CASSLKPGRGSYEQYF.

The V gene is TRBV27, the J gene TRBJ2-7; D may be TRBD1 (5 bases). The CDR3 sequence is 16 residues long. Germline CDR1 reads MNHEY; CDR2 reads SMNVEV (reference sequence). V was trimmed by 5 bases and J by 4 bases, leaving 21 bases between them. Here the CDR3 DNA reads TGTGCCAGCAGTCCCCTCGTTCGAGACAGTTTTTACGAGCAGTACTTC. It yields the protein CASSPLVRDSFYEQYF.

This clone came up a few times. The chain links TRBV6-5 to TRBJ1-2; 7 bases are a match to TRBD1. V lost 0 bases and J lost 4; bases outside the gene matches: 5. Looked up from germline, CDR1 is MNHEY and CDR2 is SVGAGI. This CDR3 is built from 15 residues. CDR3 DNA sequence: TGTGCCAGCAGTTACTCGAAGGGGGCAAGCTATGGCTACACCTTC. Translating gives CASSYSKGASYGYTF.

The chain has TRBV13 and TRBJ2-1; 12 nucleotides agree with TRBD2. This CDR3 contains 16 residues. The germline V gene has CDR1 PRHDT and CDR2 FYEKMQ (reference sequence). Unmatched junction bases numbered 9, after V lost 5 bases and J lost 7 bases. The CDR3 nucleotides read TGTGCCAGCAGCCCAGCCGGACTAGCGGGGATGAATGAGCAGTTCTTC. As protein: CASSPAGLAGMNEQFF.

V gene TRBV3-1 (or the pseudogene TRBV3-2) combines with J gene TRBJ2-7; D uncertain. V lost 3 bases and J lost 0, with 9 bases in between. Germline CDR1 reads LGHDT; CDR2 reads YNNKEL (reference sequence). This CDR3 region has 14 residues. In DNA form, the CDR3 reads TGTGCCAGCAGCCATTTACATGACTCCTACGAGCAGTACTTC. Translation gives CASSHLHDSYEQYF.

J is TRBJ2-7 and V is TRBV2; 8 nucleotides line up with TRBD1. Germline loops: CDR1 SNHLY, CDR2 FYNNEI. Trimming removed 7 bases from V and 2 bases from J; junction bases left unmatched: 4. The CDR3 has 13 amino acids. CDR3: CASMKDRAYEQYF. CDR3 in DNA: TGTGCCAGCATGAAGGACAGGGCCTACGAGCAGTACTTC. The full variable domain, completed using reference TRBV2 and TRBJ2-7, is EPEVTQTPSHQVTQMGQEVILRCVPISNHLYFYWYRQILGQKVEFLVSFYNNEISEKSEIFDDQFSVERPDGSNFTLKIRSTKLEDSAMYFCASMKDRAYEQYFGPGTRLTVT.

The V and J genes are TRBV7-2 and TRBJ2-5; TRBD2 might be the D (7 bases). Germline CDR1 SGHTA, CDR2 FQGNSA. The length of the CDR3 is 14 residues. Between the trimmed V and J ends, which lost 2 bases and 4 bases, there was a span of 11 bases. CDR3 protein: CASSLRGGPETQYF. The CDR3 DNA follows: TGTGCCAGCAGCTTAAGGGGGGGACCAGAGACCCAGTACTTC. Full variable domain (outside the CDR3, taken from reference TRBV7-2 and TRBJ2-5): GAGVSQSPSNKVTEKGKDVELRCDPISGHTALYWYRQSLGQGLEFLIYFQGNSAPDKSGLPSDRFSAERTGGSVSTLTIQRTQQEDSAVYLCASSLRGGPETQYFGPGTRLLVL.

This clone was detected a few times. This sequence joins TRBV7-9 and TRBJ2-5; a possible D gene is TRBD1 (5 bases). V was trimmed by 3 bases and J by 2 bases, leaving 10 bases between them. CDR1 SEHNR and CDR2 FQNEAQ come from the germline V gene (reference sequence). CDR3 length equals 14 residues. CDR3 loop: CASSLSRAQETQYF. DNA of the CDR3: TGTGCCAGCAGCTTGAGCAGGGCTCAAGAGACCCAGTACTTC.

The rearrangement uses TRBV2 and TRBJ2-3, with 7 bases identical to TRBD1. Germline V gives CDR1 SNHLY, CDR2 FYNNEI. The CDR3 extends over 15 amino acids. The V segment lost 5 bases and the J segment 4 bases; nucleotides outside the gene matches: 9. This CDR3 is CASSQQGIEADTQYF. CDR3 DNA sequence: TGTGCCAGCAGTCAACAGGGGATAGAAGCAGATACGCAGTATTTT.

The chain is built from TRBV6-1 and TRBJ1-1; 9 bases align to TRBD1. The V gene end was trimmed by 3 bases and the J gene end by 5 bases; junction bases not matched to a gene: 4. CDR3 length: 14 amino acids. Germline V gene lookup returns CDR1 MNHNS and CDR2 SASEGT. The CDR3 here is CASSDNRGLTEAFF. In DNA, the CDR3 is TGTGCCAGCAGTGATAACAGGGGGCTTACTGAAGCTTTCTTT.

This rearrangement joins TRBV6-6 to TRBJ2-7; 9 bases line up with TRBD2. The CDR3 has 15 residues. J was trimmed by 2 bases and V by 6 bases; bases with no gene match: 8. Germline V gene lookup returns CDR1 MNHNY and CDR2 SVGAGI (reference sequence). The CDR3 sequence is CASRNSGGRTYEQYF. In DNA form, the CDR3 reads TGTGCCAGCAGAAATAGCGGGGGCCGTACCTACGAGCAGTACTTC.

The chain recombines TRBV4-1 with TRBJ2-5; 15 nucleotides match TRBD2. Trimming at V came to 0 bases and at J to 6 bases, leaving 2 bases not matched to a gene. CDR3 length equals 16 residues. The germline V gene encodes CDR1 MGHRA and CDR2 YSYEKL. The CDR3 DNA sequence: TGCGCCAGCAGCCAAGACGGGACTAGCGGGGGGAAGACCCAGTACTTC. It translates to CASSQDGTSGGKTQYF.

The chain joins TRBV5-4 to TRBJ1-1; D uncertain. With 0 bases removed from V and 0 bases from J, the gap between germline ends came to 3 bases. The CDR3 has 13 amino acids. Germline V lookup: CDR1 SGHNT, CDR2 YYREEE (reference sequence). DNA for the CDR3: TGTGCCAGCAGCTTGGGCGTGAACACTGAAGCTTTCTTT. This encodes CASSLGVNTEAFF.

This clone came up once. The rearrangement uses TRBV5-1 and TRBJ2-3, with no clear D. Looked up from germline, CDR1 is SGHRS and CDR2 is YFSETQ. This CDR3 contains 14 residues. Trimming stripped 6 bases from V and 4 bases from J, with 15 bases between. The CDR3 protein is CASTRTGVPDTQYF. The CDR3 DNA sequence: TGCGCCAGCACGAGAACGGGTGTCCCAGATACGCAGTATTTT.

V usage is TRBV10-3 and J usage is TRBJ1-6; 7 nucleotides align to TRBD1. Germline assignment: CDR1 ENHRY and CDR2 SYGVKD. Trimming at V came to 11 bases and at J to 9 bases, leaving 13 bases not matched to a gene. This CDR3 has 14 residues. The CDR3 DNA is TGTGCCTGTTCTAGACAGGGTGAAAGTTCACCCCTCCACTTT. Protein product: CACSRQGESSPLHF.

This chain uses TRBV5-1 with TRBJ1-2; unclear D gene. The CDR3 contains 14 residues. Germline CDR1 SGHRS, CDR2 YFSETQ. With 1 base removed from V and 0 bases from J, the gap between germline ends came to 7 bases. CDR3 bases: TGCGCCAGCAGCTTGACAGTTCCTAACTATGGCTACACCTTC. It specifies CASSLTVPNYGYTF.

The CDR3 here is CASRGDSGNSPLHF. CDR3 DNA sequence: TGTGCCAGTAGGGGGGACAGCGGTAATTCACCCCTCCACTTT. The chain couples TRBV19 to TRBJ1-6, with TRBD1 matching 7 bases. Per germline, CDR1 LNHDA and CDR2 SQIVND (reference sequence). The CDR3 covers 14 residues. V dropped 6 bases and J dropped 6; count of bases not matched to a gene: 5.

The chain employs TRBV9 and TRBJ2-3, with 7 positions matching TRBD2. The germline V gene encodes CDR1 SGDLS and CDR2 YYNGEE. V lost 4 bases and J lost 0; bases outside the gene matches: 8. The CDR3 consists of 16 residues. CDR3 in DNA: TGTGCCAGCAGCCCCAGTGCGGGGGTTAGCACAGATACGCAGTATTTT. It translates to CASSPSAGVSTDTQYF.

The rearrangement joins TRBV18 to TRBJ1-1; 8 positions match TRBD1. In germline, CDR1 is KGHSH, CDR2 LQKENI. This CDR3 region has 15 residues. J gave up 1 base and V 4 bases, and 5 bases lay outside the gene matches. The CDR3 spells CASSQPGQENTEAFF. The CDR3, as DNA: TGTGCCAGCTCACAACCGGGACAGGAGAACACTGAAGCTTTCTTT.

This sequence joins TRBV6-5 and TRBJ2-1; weak D call: TRBD1 (6 bases). The CDR3 length is 14 residues. Looked up from germline, CDR1 is MNHEY and CDR2 is SVGAGI. V lost 7 bases to trimming and J lost 0 bases, with 10 bases between them. This CDR3 is CASNGGLSYNEQFF. The CDR3 nucleotides are TGTGCCAGCAATGGGGGCCTCTCCTACAATGAGCAGTTCTTC.

CDR3 loop: CSVVEEGRGHQPQHF. The CDR3 DNA reads as TGCAGCGTTGTAGAAGAGGGCAGGGGTCATCAGCCCCAGCATTTT. This chain links TRBV29-1 with TRBJ1-5, with D tentatively TRBD1 (6 bases). Per germline, CDR1 SQVTM and CDR2 ANQGSEA. Deletions cut 4 bases from V and 5 bases from J, with 18 bases between. The CDR3 is 15 amino acids.

The chain has TRBV27 and TRBJ2-2; D might be TRBD1 (6 bases). CDR1 MNHEY and CDR2 SMNVEV come from the germline V gene (reference sequence). There are 14 residues in the CDR3. Deletions cut 10 bases from V and 4 bases from J, with 16 bases between. CDR3 DNA: TGTGCCACCTCTAGGATAGGGGGCACCGGGGAGCTGTTTTTT. The encoded protein is CATSRIGGTGELFF.

This chain joins TRBV19 and TRBJ2-5; 10 bases are a match to TRBD1. The V segment lost 3 bases and the J segment 4 bases; nucleotides outside the gene matches: 5. CDR1 and CDR2 (germline): LNHDA, SQIVND (reference sequence). The CDR3 extends over 15 amino acids. Here the CDR3 reads CASSIIGQGGETQYF. As DNA, the CDR3 is TGTGCCAGTAGTATTATCGGACAGGGGGGAGAGACCCAGTACTTC. The variable domain in full, completed from reference TRBV19 and TRBJ2-5, reads DGGITQSPKYLFRKEGQNVTLSCEQNLNHDAMYWYRQDPGQGLRLIYYSQIVNDFQKGDIAEGYSVSREKKESFPLTVTSAQKNPTAFYLCASSIIGQGGETQYFGPGTRLLVL.

Note on this clone: Germline is not matched at one junction end, which may reflect a read error. The chain couples TRBV5-6 to TRBJ1-2, with 7 bases identical to TRBD1. Germline CDR1 is SGHDT and CDR2 is YYEEEE. The CDR3 extends over 12 amino acids. CDR3 sequence reads: CATSDRDYGYTF. As DNA, the CDR3 is TGTGCCACCAGCGACAGGGACTATGGCTACACCTTC.

The gene calls are TRBV11-2 and TRBJ1-1; D unclear. Germline V gene sequence: CDR1 SGHAT, CDR2 FQNNGV. The CDR3 is 13 amino acids. Deletions cut 1 base from V and 1 base from J, with 4 bases between. This CDR3 is CASSLGGNTEAFF. The CDR3 DNA reads TGTGCCAGCAGCTTAGGAGGGAACACTGAAGCTTTCTTT. Drawing the rest from reference TRBV11-2 and TRBJ1-1, the complete variable domain is EAGVAQSPRYKIIEKRQSVAFWCNPISGHATLYWYQQILGQGPKLLIQFQNNGVVDDSQLPKDRFSAERLKGVDSTLKIQPAKLEDSAVYLCASSLGGNTEAFFGQGTRLTVV.